Each of the 4 T cell receptor beta chains below was sequenced from the same sample in a study of cytomegalovirus exposure and HLA in healthy donors (dated by TCRdb to between 2016 and 2019). Library generation was performed with the immunoSEQ multiplex PCR assay. Drawn from immuneACCESS, this table holds only the in-frame rearrangements with V and J called that TCRdb kept. Clones are partly lost; checked studies trace under half to an unresolved V gene and leave the rest unexplained. The sample contains 100,000 to 150,000 clones, 75% to 90% of them found a single time. The ten largest clonotypes hold about 4.4% of the sample. Material for sequencing was PBMCs. The origin of the receptors is a man aged 18-30 years in good health and CMV-seropositive.

The rearrangement uses TRBV5-1 and TRBJ2-7; TRBD1 agrees at 7 bases. Germline lookup yields CDR1 SGHRS and CDR2 YFSETQ. The CDR3 has 14 amino acids. The V and J ends lost 2 bases and 2 bases, in that order; junction bases with no gene match: 4. This CDR3 reads CASSFRQGAYEQYF. CDR3 sequence (DNA): TGCGCCAGCAGCTTTAGGCAGGGGGCCTACGAGCAGTACTTC.

This chain joins TRBV2 and TRBJ2-1; 10 bases align to TRBD2. The CDR3 has 16 residues. Germline CDR1 is SNHLY and CDR2 is FYNNEI. J lost 3 bases, V lost 3 bases, and 5 bases had no gene match. The CDR3 spells CASSEERGGFYNEQFF. The CDR3 DNA reads TGTGCCAGCAGTGAGGAGCGGGGGGGTTTCTACAATGAGCAGTTCTTC.

The chain combines TRBV11-2 with TRBJ2-1, with 8 bases that match TRBD2. J was trimmed by 7 bases and V by 5 bases; bases with no gene match: 7. Germline CDR1 SGHAT, CDR2 FQNNGV. The CDR3 runs to 14 residues. Here the CDR3 reads CASSLRGGKNEQFF. The CDR3 DNA reads as TGTGCCAGCAGCCTCCGGGGGGGCAAGAATGAGCAGTTCTTC.

This clone occurred once. The chain joins TRBV10-3 to TRBJ1-3; 8 bases line up with TRBD1. Germline CDR1 ENHRY, CDR2 SYGVKD. The CDR3 runs to 15 residues. Unmatched junction bases numbered 6, after V lost 4 bases and J lost 4 bases. The CDR3: CAISGGQASGNTIYF. CDR3 sequence (DNA): TGTGCCATCAGTGGGGGACAGGCTTCGGGAAACACCATATATTTT.